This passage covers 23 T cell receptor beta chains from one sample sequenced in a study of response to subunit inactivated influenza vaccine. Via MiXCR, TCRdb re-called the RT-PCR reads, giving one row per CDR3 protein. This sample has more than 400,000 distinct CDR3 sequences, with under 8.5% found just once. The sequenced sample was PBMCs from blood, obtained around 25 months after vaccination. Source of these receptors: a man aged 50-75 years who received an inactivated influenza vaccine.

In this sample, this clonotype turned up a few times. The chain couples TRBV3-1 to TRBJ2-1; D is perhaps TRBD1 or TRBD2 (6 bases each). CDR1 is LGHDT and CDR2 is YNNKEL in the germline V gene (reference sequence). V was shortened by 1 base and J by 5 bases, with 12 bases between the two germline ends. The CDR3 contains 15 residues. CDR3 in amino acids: CASSQAGGGNNEQFF. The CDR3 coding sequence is TGTGCCAGCAGCCAAGCCGGAGGGGGTAACAATGAGCAGTTCTTC.

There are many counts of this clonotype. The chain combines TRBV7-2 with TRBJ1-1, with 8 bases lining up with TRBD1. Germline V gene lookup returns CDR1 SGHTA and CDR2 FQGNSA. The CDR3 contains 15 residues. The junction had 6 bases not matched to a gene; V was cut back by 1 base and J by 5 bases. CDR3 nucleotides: TGTGCCAGCAGCTTAGTATCAGGGGGCGGTACTGAAGCTTTCTTT. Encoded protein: CASSLVSGGGTEAFF.

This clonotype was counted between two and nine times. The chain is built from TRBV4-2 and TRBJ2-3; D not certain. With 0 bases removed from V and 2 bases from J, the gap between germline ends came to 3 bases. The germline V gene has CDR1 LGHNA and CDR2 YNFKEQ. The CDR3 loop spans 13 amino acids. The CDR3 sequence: CASSQEPTDTQYF. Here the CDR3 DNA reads TGTGCCAGCAGCCAAGAACCCACAGATACGCAGTATTTT.

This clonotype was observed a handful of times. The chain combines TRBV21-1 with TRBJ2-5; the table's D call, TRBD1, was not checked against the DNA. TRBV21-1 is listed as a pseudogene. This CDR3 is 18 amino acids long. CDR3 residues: CASSGGPTVPGGQETQYF. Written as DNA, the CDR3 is TGTGCCAGCAGCGGAGGCCCTACGGTCCCGGGGGGCCAAGAGACCCAGTACTTC.

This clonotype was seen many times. CDR3 sequence: CASSSAPVGQGNQPQHF. The CDR3 DNA reads TGCGCCAGCAGCTCGGCACCCGTAGGACAGGGGAATCAGCCCCAGCATTTT. The chain employs TRBV5-1 and TRBJ1-5; 9 nucleotides line up with TRBD1. J was trimmed by 4 bases and V by 3 bases; bases with no gene match: 11. Germline values: CDR1 SGHRS, CDR2 YFSETQ. The CDR3 spans 17 residues.

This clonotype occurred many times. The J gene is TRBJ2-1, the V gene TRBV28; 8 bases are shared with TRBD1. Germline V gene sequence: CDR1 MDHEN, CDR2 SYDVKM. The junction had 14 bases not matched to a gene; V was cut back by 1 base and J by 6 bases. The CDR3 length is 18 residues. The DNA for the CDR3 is TGTGCCAGCAGTTTATTTCTAAGGAGATCAGGGGGCGGCAATGAGCAGTTCTTC. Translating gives CASSLFLRRSGGGNEQFF.

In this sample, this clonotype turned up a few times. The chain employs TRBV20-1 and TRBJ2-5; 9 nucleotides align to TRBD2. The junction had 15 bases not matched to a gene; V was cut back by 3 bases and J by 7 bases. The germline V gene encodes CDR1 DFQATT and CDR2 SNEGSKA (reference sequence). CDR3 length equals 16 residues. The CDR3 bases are TGCAGTGCTAGCGGAGAGGCTAGCGGGAACCGAGGGACCCAGTACTTC. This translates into CSASGEASGNRGTQYF.

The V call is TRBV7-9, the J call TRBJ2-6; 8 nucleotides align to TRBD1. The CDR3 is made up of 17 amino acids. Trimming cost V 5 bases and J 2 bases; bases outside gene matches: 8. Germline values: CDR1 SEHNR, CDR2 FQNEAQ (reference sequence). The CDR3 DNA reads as TGTGCCAGCAGCGTCCCGGGACAGGCACCTGGGGCCAACGTCCTGACTTTC. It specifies CASSVPGQAPGANVLTF.

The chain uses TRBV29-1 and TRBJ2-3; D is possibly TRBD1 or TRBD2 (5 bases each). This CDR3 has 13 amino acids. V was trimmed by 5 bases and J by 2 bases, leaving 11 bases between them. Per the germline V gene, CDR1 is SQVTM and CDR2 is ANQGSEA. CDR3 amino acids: CSVRGGYTDTQYF. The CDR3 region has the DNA TGCAGCGTTCGGGGCGGGTACACAGATACGCAGTATTTT.

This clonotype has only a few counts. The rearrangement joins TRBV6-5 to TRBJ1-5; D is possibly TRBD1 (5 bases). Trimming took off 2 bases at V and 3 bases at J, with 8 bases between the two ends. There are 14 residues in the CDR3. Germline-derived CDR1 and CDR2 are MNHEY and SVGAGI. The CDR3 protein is CASSYGRVNQPQHF. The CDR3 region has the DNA TGTGCCAGCAGTTACGGCAGGGTCAATCAGCCCCAGCATTTT.

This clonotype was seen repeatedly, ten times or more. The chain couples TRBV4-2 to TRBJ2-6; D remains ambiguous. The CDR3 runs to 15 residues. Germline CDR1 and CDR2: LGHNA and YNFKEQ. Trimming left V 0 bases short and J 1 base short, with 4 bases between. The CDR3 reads CASSQEGSGANVLTF. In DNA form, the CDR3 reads TGTGCCAGCAGCCAAGAGGGATCTGGGGCCAACGTCCTGACTTTC.

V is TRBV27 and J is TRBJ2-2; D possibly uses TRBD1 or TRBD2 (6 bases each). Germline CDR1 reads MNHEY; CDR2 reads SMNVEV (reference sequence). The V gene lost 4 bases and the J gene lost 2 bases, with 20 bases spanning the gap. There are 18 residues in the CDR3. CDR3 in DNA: TGTGCCAGCAGTTCGGGGGCACAGGATACAGTTAACACCGGGGAGCTGTTTTTT. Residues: CASSSGAQDTVNTGELFF.

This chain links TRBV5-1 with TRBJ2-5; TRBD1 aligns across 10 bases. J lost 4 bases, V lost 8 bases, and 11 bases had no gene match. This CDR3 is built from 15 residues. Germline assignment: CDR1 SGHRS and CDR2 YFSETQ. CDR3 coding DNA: TGCGCCAGGAGACCCACGACAGGGGGCGGAGAGACCCAGTACTTC. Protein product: CARRPTTGGGETQYF. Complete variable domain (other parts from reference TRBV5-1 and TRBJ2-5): KAGVTQTPRYLIKTRGQQVTLSCSPISGHRSVSWYQQTPGQGLQFLFEYFSETQRNKGNFPGRFSGRQFSNSRSEMNVSTLELGDSALYLCARRPTTGGGETQYFGPGTRLLVL.

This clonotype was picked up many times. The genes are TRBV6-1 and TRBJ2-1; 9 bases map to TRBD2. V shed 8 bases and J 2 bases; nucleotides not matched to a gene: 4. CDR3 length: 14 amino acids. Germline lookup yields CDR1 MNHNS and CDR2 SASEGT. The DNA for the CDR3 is TGTGCCAGCTCTAGCGGGATAACCTACAATGAGCAGTTCTTC. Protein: CASSSGITYNEQFF.

The CDR3 DNA sequence: TGTGCCAGCAGGGCGCCGGGACAGGGGACGAGAGATACGCAGTATTTT. Residues: CASRAPGQGTRDTQYF. J is TRBJ2-3 and V is TRBV11-2; 10 positions match TRBD1. The CDR3 extends over 16 amino acids. The germline CDR1 and CDR2 sequences are SGHAT and FQNNGV. V trimming: 6 bases; J trimming: 5 bases; junction bases outside the gene matches: 11.

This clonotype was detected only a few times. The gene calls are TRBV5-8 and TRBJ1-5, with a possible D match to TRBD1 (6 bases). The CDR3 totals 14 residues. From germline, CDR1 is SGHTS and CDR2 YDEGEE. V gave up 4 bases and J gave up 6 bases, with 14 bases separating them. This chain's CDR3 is CASSADRMGQPQHF. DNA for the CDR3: TGTGCCAGCAGCGCCGACAGGATGGGTCAGCCCCAGCATTTT.

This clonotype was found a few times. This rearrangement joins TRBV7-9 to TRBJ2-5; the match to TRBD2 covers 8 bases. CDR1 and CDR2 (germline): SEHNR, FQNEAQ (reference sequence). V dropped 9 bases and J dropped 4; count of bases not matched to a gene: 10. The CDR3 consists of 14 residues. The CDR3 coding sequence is TGTGCCAGTAGGAGCGGGAGTTGGGCAGAGACCCAGTACTTC. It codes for CASRSGSWAETQYF. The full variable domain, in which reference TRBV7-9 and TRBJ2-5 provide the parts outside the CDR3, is DTGVSQNPRHKITKRGQNVTFRCDPISEHNRLYWYRQTLGQGPEFLTYFQNEAQLEKSRLLSDRFSAERPKGSFSTLEIQRTEQGDSAMYLCASRSGSWAETQYFGPGTRLLVL.

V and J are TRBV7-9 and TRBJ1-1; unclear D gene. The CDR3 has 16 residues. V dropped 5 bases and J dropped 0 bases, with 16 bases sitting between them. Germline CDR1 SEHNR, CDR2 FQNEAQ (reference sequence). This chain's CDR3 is CASSDSGLYMNTEAFF. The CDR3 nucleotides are TGTGCCAGCAGCGACTCTGGGTTATATATGAACACTGAAGCTTTCTTT.

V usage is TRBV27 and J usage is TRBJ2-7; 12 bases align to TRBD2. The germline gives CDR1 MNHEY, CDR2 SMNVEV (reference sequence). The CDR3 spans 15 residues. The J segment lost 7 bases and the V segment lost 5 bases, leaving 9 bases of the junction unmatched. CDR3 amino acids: CASSIRLAGVLEQYF. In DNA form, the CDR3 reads TGTGCCAGCAGTATACGACTAGCGGGAGTTCTGGAGCAGTACTTC.

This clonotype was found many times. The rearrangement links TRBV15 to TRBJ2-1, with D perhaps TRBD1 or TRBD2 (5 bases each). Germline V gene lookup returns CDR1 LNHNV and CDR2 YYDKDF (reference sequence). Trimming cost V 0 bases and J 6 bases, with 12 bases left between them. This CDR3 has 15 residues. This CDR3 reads CATSRDRGESNEQFF. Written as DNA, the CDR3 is TGTGCCACCAGCAGAGATAGAGGGGAATCCAATGAGCAGTTCTTC.

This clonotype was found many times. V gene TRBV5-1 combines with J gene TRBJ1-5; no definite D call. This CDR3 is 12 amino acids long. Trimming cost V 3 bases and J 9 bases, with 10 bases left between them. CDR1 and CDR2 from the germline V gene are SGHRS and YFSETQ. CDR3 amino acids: CASSSGAGPQHF. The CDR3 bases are TGCGCCAGCAGCTCCGGAGCTGGGCCCCAGCATTTT.

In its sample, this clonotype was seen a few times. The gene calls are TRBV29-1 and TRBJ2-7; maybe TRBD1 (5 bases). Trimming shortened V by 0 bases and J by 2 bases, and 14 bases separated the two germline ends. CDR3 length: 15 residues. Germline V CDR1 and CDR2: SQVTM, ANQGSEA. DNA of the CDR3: TGCAGCGTTGAAGACCCACAGGACGCGGCCTACGAGCAGTACTTC. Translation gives CSVEDPQDAAYEQYF.

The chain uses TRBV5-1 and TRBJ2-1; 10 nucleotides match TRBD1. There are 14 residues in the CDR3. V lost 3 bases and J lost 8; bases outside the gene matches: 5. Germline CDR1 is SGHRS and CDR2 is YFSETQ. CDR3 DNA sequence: TGCGCCAGCAGCTACGGGACAGGGGACCATGAGCAGTTCTTC. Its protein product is CASSYGTGDHEQFF.